This TCR beta chain was captured in a study of cytotoxic CD8 clonotypes in ibrutinib-treated CLL (dated by TCRdb to the early 2020s). Regarding the study in general: The cohort included roughly 15 treatment-naive and 11 to 12 relapsed/refractory patients; about 18 were IGHV unmutated. Longitudinal samples were available for about 30% of the roughly 86 trial participants. Cryopreserved peripheral blood mononuclear cells were collected at three points: before therapy, at response, and at either sustained remission or disease progression. On average, each sample yielded around 230,000 productive templates and about 100,000 productive rearrangements. Samples at response were collected after a median of approximately twelve months of treatment, with a range of roughly 6 to 40 months. Every remission and progressive disease sample was obtained while ibrutinib was still being received by the patients. Responses were partial in 24 patients and complete in 2; after median approximately 67 months follow-up, about 15 stayed in remission and about 12 progressed.

Read against the paper, the sample's time point label means: about 11 months on ibrutinib. Approximately 2 micrograms of genomic DNA were extracted from cryopreserved PBMCs for TCR beta library preparation. Longitudinal blood samples from CLL patients on ibrutinib monotherapy underwent high-throughput TCR beta sequencing. The patients took part in an open-label, single-center phase 2 trial of ibrutinib monotherapy. Details on this clone: The target of this receptor is not known. No much larger clone exists at a distance of one base, and base qualities are not known.

Points the paper makes about the study in general: Public clonotypes were rare and either shrank or stayed stable during treatment, and the rise in clonality at ibrutinib response reflected expansion of private clonotypes. Baseline clonality exceeded that of age-matched healthy donors and correlated strongly with circulating CD8+ T-cell counts. An increase in clonality was observed at ibrutinib response, with clonality remaining stable during sustained remission and falling back toward baseline at progression. Lymph node repertoires were not examined, and the timing of sampling was not matched between patients in sustained remission and those whose disease progressed.

The germline V gene specifies MNHNS as CDR1 and SASEGT as CDR2. Reading from cysteine to phenylalanine, the CDR3 counts 15 amino acids. Only CDR3 DNA remains: 45 bases, in frame from the first base. Cut back by 1 base and 0 bases, the V and J ends lie 10 bases apart. The goal of deep resolution MiSeq sequencing was a depth between 1 in 1 million and 1 in 200,000 T cells, and coverage averaged 10x per clonotype. The immunoSEQ hsTCRB Kit was used to generate the TCR beta libraries. In the authors' own workflow: ImmunoSEQ Data Assistant and ImmunoSEQ Analyzer were used for data analysis, and V, D and J genes were assigned according to IMGT definitions. Clonality, which ranges from 0 to 1, was calculated as one minus the normalized Shannon entropy of productive rearrangement frequencies. Only overrepresented clonotypes making up at least 0.05% of the repertoire of each patient were included in the public clonotype analysis. Approximately 14 age-matched healthy donor repertoires from immuneACCESS were used as controls for clonality. TCRdb provides this immuneACCESS table in a form limited to in-frame rearrangements. Some clones are lacking; in checked studies, under half of them reflect an unresolved V gene, and why the rest are absent is not known. The DNA was the basis for D and trimming; V, J and clone size are from that table. The sample has approximately 50,000 clones on record, approximately 71% of them singletons. 35% to 55% of the sample rests with the top ten.

The TCR sequence derives from a human donor with chronic lymphocytic leukemia. The rearrangement combines TRBV6-1 with TRBJ2-7; the D gene is perhaps TRBD2, from 6 matching bases. The input for sequencing was PBMCs, taken after 12 months of ibrutinib treatment. The sequenced DNA: TGTGCCAGCAGTGAAGGGGCGGGGAGCTCCTACGAGCAGTACTTC. The resulting protein is CASSEGAGSSYEQYF.